Below, 20 T cell receptor beta chains from the same sample are listed, as sequenced in a study of immune cell composition in non-small cell lung cancer. Generated by immunoSEQ multiplex PCR, the TCRdb table keeps only in-frame clones and is missing some. Of approximately 1,500 clones in the sample, under 80% were seen once. Sequences were obtained from lung tumor tissue. Receptor source: a human donor with non-small cell lung cancer.

The genes are TRBV19 and TRBJ2-7; D is uncertain. The CDR3 extends over 13 amino acids. Germline values: CDR1 LNHDA, CDR2 SQIVND (reference sequence). The ends were cut back, 4 bases at V and 0 bases at J, with 7 bases in the middle. This CDR3 reads CASSKDGSYEQYF. The CDR3 region has the DNA TGTGCCAGTAGTAAAGACGGCTCCTACGAGCAGTACTTC.

This clone was observed a handful of times. The chain recombines TRBV6-1 with TRBJ1-1; D not certain. CDR1 is MNHNS, CDR2 SASEGT, per germline. V dropped 10 bases and J dropped 3 bases, with 9 bases sitting between them. The CDR3 sequence is 11 residues long. The CDR3 sequence is CATLEYTEAFF. The CDR3 DNA follows: TGTGCCACCCTGGAGTACACTGAAGCTTTCTTT.

This clone has just a few counts. V usage is TRBV7-3 and J usage is TRBJ2-5; D might be TRBD1 (6 bases). Germline V gene data show CDR1 as SGHTA and CDR2 as FQGTGA. V lost 6 bases and J lost 2, with 10 bases in between. The CDR3 covers 13 residues. CDR3 sequence reads: CASSRGTQETQYF. The CDR3 coding sequence is TGTGCCAGCAGTCGTGGGACACAAGAGACCCAGTACTTC. The full variable domain, completed using reference TRBV7-3 and TRBJ2-5, is GAGVSQTPSNKVTEKGKYVELRCDPISGHTALYWYRQSLGQGPEFLIYFQGTGAADDSGLPNDRFFAVRPEGSVSTLKIQRTERGDSAVYLCASSRGTQETQYFGPGTRLLVL.

The V call is TRBV19, the J call TRBJ2-7; the match to TRBD2 covers 12 bases. The CDR3 runs 19 residues. In germline, CDR1 is LNHDA, CDR2 SQIVND (reference sequence). V trimming: 8 bases; J trimming: 3 bases; junction bases outside the gene matches: 20. The CDR3 coding sequence is TGTGCCAGTCCCTTGACAGTGACTAGCGGGAGTTCCGGGCTCTACGAGCAGTACTTC. It is translated as CASPLTVTSGSSGLYEQYF.

The chain is built from TRBV13 and TRBJ2-2; D is unresolved. This CDR3 has 12 residues. Trimming took off 0 bases at V and 8 bases at J, with 4 bases between the two ends. The germline V gene has CDR1 PRHDT and CDR2 FYEKMQ (reference sequence). In DNA form, the CDR3 reads TGTGCCAGCAGCTTAGGCAGGGGGGAGCTGTTTTTT. The encoded protein is CASSLGRGELFF.

This CDR3 is CASSEGGGAVEQFF. The CDR3 DNA sequence: TGTGCCAGCAGTGAAGGCGGGGGGGCCGTTGAGCAGTTCTTC. V and J are TRBV2 and TRBJ2-1; 9 bases map to TRBD2. This CDR3 is 14 amino acids long. J lost 9 bases, V lost 1 base, and 4 bases had no gene match. CDR1 SNHLY and CDR2 FYNNEI come from the germline V gene.

The J gene is TRBJ2-3, the V gene TRBV7-8; D unclear. Germline-derived CDR1 and CDR2 are SGHVS and FQNEAQ. V was trimmed by 3 bases and J by 5 bases, leaving 15 bases between them. This CDR3 region has 15 residues. The CDR3: CASSLALWAQDTQYF. The CDR3 coding sequence is TGTGCCAGCAGCTTGGCCCTGTGGGCACAAGATACGCAGTATTTT.

This clone turned up a few times. The chain uses TRBV5-4 and TRBJ2-7, with 8 bases that match TRBD2. The CDR3 covers 15 residues. The junction had 4 bases not matched to a gene; V was cut back by 1 base and J by 1 base. Germline assignment: CDR1 SGHNT and CDR2 YYREEE (reference sequence). CDR3 nucleotide sequence: TGTGCCAGCAGCTTGTTTACTAGCGGATCCTACGAGCAGTACTTC. As protein: CASSLFTSGSYEQYF.

This chain connects TRBV11-1 to TRBJ2-7; TRBD2 matches 11 bases. The V gene's germline CDR1 is SGHAT and CDR2 FQDESV (reference sequence). CDR3 size: 15 residues. V lost 4 bases, J lost 3 bases, and 5 bases stayed unmatched. As DNA, the CDR3 is TGTGCCAGCAGCTATGGACTAGCGGGCGGCTACGAGCAGTACTTC. Translating gives CASSYGLAGGYEQYF.

This clone was counted only a few times. The J gene is TRBJ2-2, the V gene TRBV6-5, with 8 bases matching TRBD2. With V trimmed by 6 bases and J by 4 bases, 4 bases remained unmatched. CDR1 MNHEY and CDR2 SVGAGI come from the germline V gene. The CDR3 totals 14 residues. In DNA, the CDR3 is TGTGCCAGCAGCCTACTAGCGGCCACCGGGGAGCTGTTTTTT. It specifies CASSLLAATGELFF.

The V gene is TRBV4-2, the J gene TRBJ2-6, with 12 nucleotides matching TRBD1. CDR3 length: 17 amino acids. Per germline, CDR1 LGHNA and CDR2 YNFKEQ. DNA of the CDR3: TGTGCGAGACCAGGGGGACAGGGGGCATCTGGGGCCAACGTCCTGACTTTC. Residues: CARPGGQGASGANVLTF.

The V and J genes are TRBV5-3 and TRBJ1-4; 7 bases line up with TRBD1. TRBV5-3 is given ORF status, its function remaining uncertain. This CDR3 is built from 15 residues. V trimming: 7 bases; J trimming: 7 bases; junction bases outside the gene matches: 13. CDR3 loop: CARSSHRGRGEKLFF. The CDR3, as DNA: TGTGCCAGATCCTCACATAGGGGGCGCGGTGAAAAACTGTTTTTT.

The genes are TRBV7-2 and TRBJ2-7, with a tentative D call TRBD1 (6 bases). Germline V lookup: CDR1 SGHTA, CDR2 FQGNSA. The CDR3 is 16 residues long. V shed 4 bases and J shed 5 bases, with 21 bases lying between them. CDR3 residues: CASSSESFQGLNEQYF. The CDR3 DNA is TGTGCCAGCAGCTCGGAAAGTTTTCAGGGGTTAAACGAGCAGTACTTC.

J is TRBJ2-4 and V is TRBV2, with 9 bases lining up with TRBD2. In germline, CDR1 is SNHLY, CDR2 FYNNEI. The CDR3 is 15 amino acids. V shed 6 bases, J shed 6 bases, and the junction held 9 bases outside the gene matches. The CDR3 coding sequence is TGTGCCAGCAGCGGATCCGGGACTAGCAGAAACATTCAGTACTTC. It codes for CASSGSGTSRNIQYF.

The chain links TRBV9 to TRBJ1-1, with a tentative D call TRBD1 (6 bases). The CDR3 sequence is 13 residues long. Trimming stripped 3 bases from V and 3 bases from J, with 9 bases between. Germline CDR1 and CDR2: SGDLS and YYNGEE. The CDR3 sequence is CASSDRDDTEAFF. CDR3 DNA sequence: TGTGCCAGCAGCGACAGGGATGACACTGAAGCTTTCTTT. The whole variable domain, remainder taken from reference TRBV9 and TRBJ1-1, is DSGVTQTPKHLITATGQRVTLRCSPRSGDLSVYWYQQSLDQGLQFLIQYYNGEERAKGNILERFSAQQFPDLHSELNLSSLELGDSALYFCASSDRDDTEAFFGQGTRLTVV.

The rearrangement links TRBV25-1 to TRBJ2-1; 11 nucleotides align to TRBD2. Germline V gene sequence: CDR1 MGHDK, CDR2 SYGVNS. Trimming took 8 bases from V and 0 from J; bases not matched to a gene: 6. This CDR3 has 16 residues. The CDR3 nucleotides read TGTGCCAGCTGGGGGGGACTAGCGGCCTCCTACAATGAGCAGTTCTTC. Its translation is CASWGGLAASYNEQFF.

With respect to this clone: Other DNA sequences in the sample encode the same CDR3. The chain uses TRBV4-3 and TRBJ2-7; 12 bases match TRBD2. Germline values: CDR1 LGHNA, CDR2 YSLEER. The CDR3 runs to 14 residues. The trim removed 1 base at V and 5 bases at J, leaving 0 bases unmatched. The DNA of the CDR3 is TGCGCCAGCAGCCAAGGACTAGCGGGGGACGAGCAGTACTTC. Its translation: CASSQGLAGDEQYF.

The chain uses TRBV5-4 and TRBJ2-7; 10 nucleotides agree with TRBD2. The CDR3 sequence is 14 residues long. Trimming took 5 bases from V and 4 from J; bases not matched to a gene: 6. Germline assignment: CDR1 SGHNT and CDR2 YYREEE (reference sequence). CDR3 loop: CASSRTSGVYEQYF. The CDR3 DNA sequence: TGTGCCAGCAGTAGAACTAGCGGGGTTTACGAGCAGTACTTC.

This rearrangement joins TRBV27 to TRBJ2-7; D is unresolved. This CDR3 comprises 13 residues. V shed 3 bases and J shed 1 base, with 7 bases lying between them. Germline values: CDR1 MNHEY, CDR2 SMNVEV (reference sequence). The DNA for the CDR3 is TGTGCCAGCAGTTTGTGGCAATCCTACGAGCAGTACTTC. Translated: CASSLWQSYEQYF.

For the CDR3, the DNA is TGCGCCAGCAGCTTTGCAGGGGCCTCAAACACTGAAGCTTTCTTT. Its translation: CASSFAGASNTEAFF. The V and J genes are TRBV5-1 and TRBJ1-1, with D tentatively TRBD1 (6 bases). The CDR3 is made up of 15 amino acids. The germline V gene has CDR1 SGHRS and CDR2 YFSETQ. The V end lost 2 bases, the J end lost 2 bases, and 13 bases lay between the germline ends.